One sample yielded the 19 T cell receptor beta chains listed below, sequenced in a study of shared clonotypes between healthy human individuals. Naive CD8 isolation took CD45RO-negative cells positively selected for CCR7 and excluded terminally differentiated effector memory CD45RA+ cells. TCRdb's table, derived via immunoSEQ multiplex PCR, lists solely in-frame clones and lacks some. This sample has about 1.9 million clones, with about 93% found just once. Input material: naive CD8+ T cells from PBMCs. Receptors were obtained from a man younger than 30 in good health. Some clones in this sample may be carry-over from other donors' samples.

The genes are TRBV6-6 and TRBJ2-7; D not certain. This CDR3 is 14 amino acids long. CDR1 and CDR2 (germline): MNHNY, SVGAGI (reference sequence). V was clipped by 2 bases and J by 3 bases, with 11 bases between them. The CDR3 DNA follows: TGTGCCAGCAGTTACCTAGGGCCCAACTACGAGCAGTACTTC. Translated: CASSYLGPNYEQYF.

CDR3 region: CASSLAGGKWIDTQYF. The CDR3 DNA follows: TGCGCCAGCAGCTTGGCTGGCGGGAAATGGATAGATACGCAGTATTTT. The chain has TRBV5-1 and TRBJ2-3, with D perhaps matching TRBD2 (6 bases). The CDR3 covers 16 residues. The germline CDR1 and CDR2 sequences are SGHRS and YFSETQ. V gave up 0 bases and J gave up 5 bases, with 16 bases separating them.

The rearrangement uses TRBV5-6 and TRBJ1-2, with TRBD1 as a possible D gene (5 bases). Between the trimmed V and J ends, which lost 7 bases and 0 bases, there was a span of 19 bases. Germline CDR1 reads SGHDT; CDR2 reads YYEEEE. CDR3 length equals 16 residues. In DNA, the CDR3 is TGTGCCAGCTCCCGGGGGACGAACTCTGCTAACTATGGCTACACCTTC. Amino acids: CASSRGTNSANYGYTF.

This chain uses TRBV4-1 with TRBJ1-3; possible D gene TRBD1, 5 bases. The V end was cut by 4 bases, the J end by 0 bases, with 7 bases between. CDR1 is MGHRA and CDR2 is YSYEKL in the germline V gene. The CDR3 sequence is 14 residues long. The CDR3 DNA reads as TGCGCCAGCAGCCCCGGGACCTCTGGAAACACCATATATTTT. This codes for CASSPGTSGNTIYF.

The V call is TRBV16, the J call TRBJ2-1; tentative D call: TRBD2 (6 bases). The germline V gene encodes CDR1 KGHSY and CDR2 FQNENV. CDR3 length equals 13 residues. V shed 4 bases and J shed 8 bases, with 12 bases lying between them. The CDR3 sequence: CASSRILAYEQFF. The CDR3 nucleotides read TGTGCCAGCAGCCGAATACTAGCCTATGAGCAGTTCTTC.

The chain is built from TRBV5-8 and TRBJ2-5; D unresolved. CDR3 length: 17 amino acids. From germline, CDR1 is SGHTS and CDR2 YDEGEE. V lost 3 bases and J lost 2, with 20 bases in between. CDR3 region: CASSWGSSTDGQETQYF. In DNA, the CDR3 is TGTGCCAGCAGCTGGGGTTCGTCGACGGACGGTCAAGAGACCCAGTACTTC. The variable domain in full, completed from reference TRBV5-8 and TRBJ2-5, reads EAGVTQSPTHLIKTRGQQATLRCSPISGHTSVYWYQQALGLGLQFLLWYDEGEERNRGNFPPRFSGRQFPNYSSELNVNALELEDSALYLCASSWGSSTDGQETQYFGPGTRLLVL.

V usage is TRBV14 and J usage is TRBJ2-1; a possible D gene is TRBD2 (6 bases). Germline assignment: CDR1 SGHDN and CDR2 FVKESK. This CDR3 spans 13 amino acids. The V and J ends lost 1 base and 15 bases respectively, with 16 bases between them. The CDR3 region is CASSQVLTGAPFF. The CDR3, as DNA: TGTGCCAGCAGCCAAGTATTAACGGGAGCCCCGTTCTTC.

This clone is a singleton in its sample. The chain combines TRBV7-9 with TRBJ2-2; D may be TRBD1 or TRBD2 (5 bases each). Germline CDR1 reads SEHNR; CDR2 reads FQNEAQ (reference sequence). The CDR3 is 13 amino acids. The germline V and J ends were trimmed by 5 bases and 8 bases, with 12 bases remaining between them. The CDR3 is CASSQGPPGELFF. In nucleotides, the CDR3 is TGTGCCAGCAGCCAGGGACCCCCGGGGGAGCTGTTTTTT.

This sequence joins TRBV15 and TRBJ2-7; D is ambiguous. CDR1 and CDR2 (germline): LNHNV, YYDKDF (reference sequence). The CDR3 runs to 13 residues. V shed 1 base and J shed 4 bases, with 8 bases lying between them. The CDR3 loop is CATSRVAAYEQYF. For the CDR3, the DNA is TGTGCCACCAGCAGAGTAGCAGCTTACGAGCAGTACTTC.

CDR3 sequence reads: CATSILTAGELFF. CDR3 sequence (DNA): TGTGCCACCAGCATCCTAACGGCCGGGGAGCTGTTTTTT. J is TRBJ2-2 and V is TRBV15; D gene unclear. This CDR3 comprises 13 residues. CDR1 is LNHNV, CDR2 YYDKDF, per germline (reference sequence). The V and J ends lost 4 bases and 6 bases respectively, with 9 bases between them.

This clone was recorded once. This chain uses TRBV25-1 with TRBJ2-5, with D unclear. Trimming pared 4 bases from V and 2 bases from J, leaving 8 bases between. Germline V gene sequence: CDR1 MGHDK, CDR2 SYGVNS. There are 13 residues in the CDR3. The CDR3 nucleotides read TGTGCCAGCAGTGCCGGGCTTCAAGAGACCCAGTACTTC. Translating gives CASSAGLQETQYF.

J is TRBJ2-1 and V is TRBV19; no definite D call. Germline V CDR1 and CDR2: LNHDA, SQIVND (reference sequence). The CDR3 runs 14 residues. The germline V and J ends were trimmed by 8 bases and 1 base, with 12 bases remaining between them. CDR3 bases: TGTGCCAGTGGGCTAGATGCTTCCTACAATGAGCAGTTCTTC. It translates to CASGLDASYNEQFF.

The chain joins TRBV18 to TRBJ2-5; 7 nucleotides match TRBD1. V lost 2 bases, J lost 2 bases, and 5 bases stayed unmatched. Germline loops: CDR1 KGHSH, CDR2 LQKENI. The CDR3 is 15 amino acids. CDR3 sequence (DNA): TGTGCCAGCTCACCAATTAGGGACAGACAAGAGACCCAGTACTTC. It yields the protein CASSPIRDRQETQYF. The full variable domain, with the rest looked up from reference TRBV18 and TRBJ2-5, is NAGVMQNPRHLVRRRGQEARLRCSPMKGHSHVYWYRQLPEEGLKFMVYLQKENIIDESGMPKERFSAEFPKEGPSILRIQQVVRGDSAAYFCASSPIRDRQETQYFGPGTRLLVL.

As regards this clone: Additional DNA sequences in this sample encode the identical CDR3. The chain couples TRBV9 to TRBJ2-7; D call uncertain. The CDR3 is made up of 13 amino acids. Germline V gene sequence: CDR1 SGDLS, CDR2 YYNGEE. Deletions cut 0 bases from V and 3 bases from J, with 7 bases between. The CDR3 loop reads CASSVGLSYEQYF. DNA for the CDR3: TGTGCCAGCAGCGTAGGCCTCAGCTACGAGCAGTACTTC.

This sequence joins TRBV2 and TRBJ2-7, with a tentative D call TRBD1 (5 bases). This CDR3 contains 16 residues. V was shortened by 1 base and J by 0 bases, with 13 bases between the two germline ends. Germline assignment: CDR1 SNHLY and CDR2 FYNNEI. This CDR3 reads CASSEGVLQVSYEQYF. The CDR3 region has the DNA TGTGCCAGCAGTGAAGGGGTTTTACAGGTCTCCTACGAGCAGTACTTC.

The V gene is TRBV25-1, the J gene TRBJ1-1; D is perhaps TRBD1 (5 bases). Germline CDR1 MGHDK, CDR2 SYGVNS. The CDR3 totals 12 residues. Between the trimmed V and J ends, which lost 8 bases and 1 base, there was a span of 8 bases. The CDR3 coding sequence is TGTGCCAGCCATCAGGGGAACACTGAAGCTTTCTTT. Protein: CASHQGNTEAFF.

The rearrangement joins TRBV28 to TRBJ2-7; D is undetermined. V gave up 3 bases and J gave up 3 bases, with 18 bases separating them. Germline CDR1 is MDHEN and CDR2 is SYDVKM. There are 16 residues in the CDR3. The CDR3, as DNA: TGTGCCAGCAGTTTTCTAGTGTCCCTGTCTCTCTACGAGCAGTACTTC. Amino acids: CASSFLVSLSLYEQYF. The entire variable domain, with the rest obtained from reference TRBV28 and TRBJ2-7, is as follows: DVKVTQSSRYLVKRTGEKVFLECVQDMDHENMFWYRQDPGLGLRLIYFSYDVKMKEKGDIPEGYSVSREKKERFSLILESASTNQTSMYLCASSFLVSLSLYEQYFGPGTRLTVT.

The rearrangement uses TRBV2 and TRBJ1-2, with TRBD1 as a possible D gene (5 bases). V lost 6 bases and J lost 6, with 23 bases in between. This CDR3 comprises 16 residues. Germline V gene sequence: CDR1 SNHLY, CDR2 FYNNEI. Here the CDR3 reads CASSEWDPGGRDGYTF. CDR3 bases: TGTGCCAGCAGCGAATGGGACCCCGGAGGGCGGGATGGCTACACCTTC.

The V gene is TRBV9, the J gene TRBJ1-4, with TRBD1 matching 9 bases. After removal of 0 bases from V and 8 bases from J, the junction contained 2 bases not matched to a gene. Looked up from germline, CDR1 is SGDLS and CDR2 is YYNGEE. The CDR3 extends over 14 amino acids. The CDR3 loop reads CASSVGDRDEKLFF. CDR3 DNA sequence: TGTGCCAGCAGCGTAGGGGACAGGGACGAAAAACTGTTTTTT.